The 25 T cell receptor beta chains below come from one sample, sequenced in a study of blood T cell repertoires in COVID-19 (dated by TCRdb to 2018 to 2021). Library creation used the immunoSEQ multiplex PCR assay. Drawn from immuneACCESS, this table holds only the in-frame rearrangements with V and J called that TCRdb kept. Clones are partly lost; checked studies trace under half to an unresolved V gene and leave the rest unexplained. The table for this sample lists roughly 140,000 clones; about 86% of them were counted only once. Around 3.5% of the sample is held by the ten biggest clonotypes. Sequenced sample: peripheral blood. The receptors derive from a man in his 70s with acute or convalescent COVID-19.

This clone was observed at least ten times. The V and J genes are TRBV5-1 and TRBJ2-3; 8 bases agree with TRBD2. This CDR3 has 16 amino acids. Per the germline V gene, CDR1 is SGHRS and CDR2 is YFSETQ. V dropped 2 bases and J dropped 0; count of bases not matched to a gene: 5. The CDR3 region has the DNA TGCGCCAGCAGCTTCGGGGCTAGCGGGAGCACAGATACGCAGTATTTT. Its translation: CASSFGASGSTDTQYF.

This clone was seen a few times. J is TRBJ2-2 and V is TRBV28; 12 bases line up with TRBD2. From germline, CDR1 is MDHEN and CDR2 SYDVKM. The length of the CDR3 is 17 residues. V lost 3 bases to trimming and J lost 5 bases; unmatched junction nucleotides: 7. The CDR3 sequence: CASSLYPLAGGTGELFF. The CDR3 nucleotides read TGTGCCAGCAGTTTGTATCCCCTAGCGGGAGGGACCGGGGAGCTGTTTTTT.

This sequence joins TRBV6-2 or TRBV6-3 and TRBJ1-5, with unresolved D. V was cut by 5 bases and J by 6 bases, with 8 bases left in between. The CDR3 sequence is 12 residues long. Germline CDR1 is MNHEY and CDR2 is SVGEGT. Here the CDR3 DNA reads TGTGCCAGCAGTCAAGGGAGTCAGCCCCAGCATTTT. Protein product: CASSQGSQPQHF.

The chain links TRBV5-1 to TRBJ1-1; unclear D gene. Trimming removed 0 bases at V and 0 bases at J, with 6 bases between. The germline V gene has CDR1 SGHRS and CDR2 YFSETQ. The CDR3 contains 14 residues. The CDR3 protein is CASSLGGVNTEAFF. DNA of the CDR3: TGCGCCAGCAGCTTGGGCGGGGTGAACACTGAAGCTTTCTTT. Full variable domain (rest looked up from reference TRBV5-1 and TRBJ1-1): KAGVTQTPRYLIKTRGQQVTLSCSPISGHRSVSWYQQTPGQGLQFLFEYFSETQRNKGNFPGRFSGRQFSNSRSEMNVSTLELGDSALYLCASSLGGVNTEAFFGQGTRLTVV.

The chain carries TRBV28 and TRBJ2-3; 15 bases are a match to TRBD2. V was pared by 7 bases and J by 5 bases, with 7 bases of the junction left unmatched. The CDR3 extends over 16 amino acids. Looked up from germline, CDR1 is MDHEN and CDR2 is SYDVKM. The CDR3 reads CASTTVGLAGGDTQYF. The CDR3 bases are TGTGCCAGCACCACGGTGGGACTAGCGGGAGGAGATACGCAGTATTTT.

In its sample, this clone was seen once. CDR3 coding DNA: TGTGCCAGCAGCTTACGCGGGGGAAATGAAAAACTGTTTTTT. It codes for CASSLRGGNEKLFF. The chain recombines TRBV11-1 with TRBJ1-4; TRBD1 is a possible D gene (5 bases). Trimming left V 2 bases short and J 5 bases short, with 9 bases between. Germline assignment: CDR1 SGHAT and CDR2 FQDESV (reference sequence). The CDR3 is 14 residues long.

This chain joins TRBV4-2 and TRBJ2-7, with TRBD2 matching 11 bases. V shed 1 base, J shed 3 bases, and the junction held 2 bases outside the gene matches. The CDR3 runs 15 residues. The V gene's germline CDR1 is LGHNA and CDR2 YNFKEQ. The CDR3 region is CASSQGTSGLYEQYF. CDR3 in DNA: TGTGCCAGCAGCCAAGGGACTAGCGGGCTCTACGAGCAGTACTTC.

The rearrangement links TRBV28 to TRBJ1-2; 7 bases agree with TRBD1. The CDR3 consists of 16 residues. The germline V gene encodes CDR1 MDHEN and CDR2 SYDVKM. J was trimmed by 2 bases and V by 5 bases; bases with no gene match: 11. CDR3 nucleotide sequence: TGTGCCAGCAGTCCGAAGTGGGGGACAGAAAACTATGGCTACACCTTC. It specifies CASSPKWGTENYGYTF.

The chain uses TRBV28 and TRBJ1-3; TRBD1 might be the D (5 bases). CDR1 is MDHEN, CDR2 SYDVKM, per germline. Deletions cut 4 bases from V and 8 bases from J, with 12 bases between. The CDR3 spans 13 residues. The CDR3 loop is CASSSRQLDTIYF. The CDR3 bases are TGTGCCAGCAGTTCGAGACAGCTGGACACCATATATTTT.

The CDR3, as DNA: TGTGCCAGCAGCCCGACAGGGGTAGGCTACGAGCAGTACTTC. This sequence encodes CASSPTGVGYEQYF. This chain uses TRBV2 with TRBJ2-7; TRBD1 agrees at 8 bases. V was clipped by 6 bases and J by 3 bases; unmatched bases: 7. This CDR3 is built from 14 residues. Germline-derived CDR1 and CDR2 are SNHLY and FYNNEI.

CDR3 sequence (DNA): TGTGCCAGCAGCCCACCCGGGACTAGCGGCGAAACCCAGTACTTC. Its translation: CASSPPGTSGETQYF. The V call is TRBV7-9, the J call TRBJ2-5; 11 bases map to TRBD2. Germline CDR1 reads SEHNR; CDR2 reads FQNEAQ (reference sequence). The CDR3 totals 15 residues. With 5 bases clipped from V and 8 bases from J, the junction kept 10 bases outside the gene matches.

The V gene is TRBV19, the J gene TRBJ2-1; 11 positions match TRBD1. The junction had 7 bases not matched to a gene; V was cut back by 7 bases and J by 8 bases. Germline-derived CDR1 and CDR2 are LNHDA and SQIVND (reference sequence). This CDR3 has 14 amino acids. The CDR3 region has the DNA TGTGCCAGTAAGGACAGGGGGCGCTTGGATGAGCAGTTCTTC. Its protein is CASKDRGRLDEQFF. Full variable domain (missing parts from reference TRBV19 and TRBJ2-1): DGGITQSPKYLFRKEGQNVTLSCEQNLNHDAMYWYRQDPGQGLRLIYYSQIVNDFQKGDIAEGYSVSREKKESFPLTVTSAQKNPTAFYLCASKDRGRLDEQFFGPGTRLTVL.

This rearrangement joins TRBV11-1 to TRBJ2-3; D not certain. From germline, CDR1 is SGHAT and CDR2 FQDESV (reference sequence). This CDR3 has 12 amino acids. Trimming removed 5 bases at V and 2 bases at J, with 5 bases between. CDR3: CASSPNTDTQYF. In DNA, the CDR3 is TGTGCCAGCAGCCCAAACACAGATACGCAGTATTTT.

The chain is built from TRBV30 and TRBJ1-5; a weak D match, TRBD1 (5 bases). CDR3 size: 13 residues. CDR1 GTSNPN and CDR2 SVGIG come from the germline V gene (reference sequence). V was cut by 3 bases and J by 5 bases, with 11 bases left in between. The chain's CDR3 is CAWRAGGDQPQHF. The CDR3 DNA reads TGTGCCTGGAGGGCGGGGGGAGATCAGCCCCAGCATTTT.

The V and J genes are TRBV15 and TRBJ2-7, with 7 bases fitting TRBD2. The germline gives CDR1 LNHNV, CDR2 YYDKDF (reference sequence). The ends lost 3 bases at V and 3 bases at J; junction bases unmatched: 2. The CDR3 consists of 13 residues. The CDR3 DNA is TGTGCCACCAGCAGGGCTAGCGGCTACGAGCAGTACTTC. It encodes CATSRASGYEQYF.

The CDR3 DNA reads as TGCAGCGTTGAAGATGAGCGGAGGTACCAAGAGACCCAGTACTTC. This sequence encodes CSVEDERRYQETQYF. This rearrangement joins TRBV29-1 to TRBJ2-5; a weak D match, TRBD2 (5 bases). Germline V gene sequence: CDR1 SQVTM, CDR2 ANQGSEA. This CDR3 is 15 amino acids long. Trimming removed 0 bases from V and 0 bases from J, with 11 bases in between. Complete variable domain (other parts from reference TRBV29-1 and TRBJ2-5): SAVISQKPSRDICQRGTSLTIQCQVDSQVTMMFWYRQQPGQSLTLIATANQGSEATYESGFVIDKFPISRPNLTFSTLTVSNMSPEDSSIYLCSVEDERRYQETQYFGPGTRLLVL.

The chain couples TRBV10-3 to TRBJ2-5; 8 bases agree with TRBD1. V lost 3 bases to trimming and J lost 4 bases; unmatched junction nucleotides: 7. The CDR3 extends over 15 amino acids. Germline CDR1 is ENHRY and CDR2 is SYGVKD. The chain's CDR3 is CAISEPGGAGETQYF. The CDR3 DNA follows: TGTGCCATCAGTGAACCAGGGGGCGCGGGAGAGACCCAGTACTTC.

This chain links TRBV9 with TRBJ2-1; D is possibly TRBD2 (6 bases). This CDR3 is built from 15 residues. CDR1 and CDR2 from the germline V gene are SGDLS and YYNGEE. V dropped 2 bases and J dropped 2 bases, with 11 bases sitting between them. CDR3 protein: CASSVRDLAYNEQFF. The CDR3, as DNA: TGTGCCAGCAGCGTCCGGGACTTAGCCTACAATGAGCAGTTCTTC.

The chain joins TRBV2 to TRBJ2-4; 8 positions agree with TRBD1. After removal of 6 bases from V and 0 bases from J, the junction contained 7 bases not matched to a gene. This CDR3 has 16 residues. Germline V gives CDR1 SNHLY, CDR2 FYNNEI. This CDR3 reads CASRPGTGLAKNIQYF. The CDR3 bases are TGTGCCAGCAGGCCCGGGACAGGTCTAGCCAAAAACATTCAGTACTTC.

J is TRBJ2-4 and V is TRBV7-6, with 7 bases that match TRBD1. The CDR3 totals 16 residues. Germline-derived CDR1 and CDR2 are SGHVS and FNYEAQ. V shed 5 bases and J 7 bases; nucleotides not matched to a gene: 14. The CDR3 DNA is TGTGCCAGCAGCCCCTGGCCAGGACAGGAAAGTAACATTCAGTACTTC. Translating gives CASSPWPGQESNIQYF.

This chain uses TRBV19 with TRBJ2-3; 15 positions match TRBD2. The CDR3 sequence is 19 residues long. J lost 0 bases, V lost 5 bases, and 9 bases had no gene match. Germline V gene data show CDR1 as LNHDA and CDR2 as SQIVND (reference sequence). As DNA, the CDR3 is TGTGCCAGTAGTCTCGGGACTAGCGGGAGGCGTTCTAGCACAGATACGCAGTATTTT. It yields the protein CASSLGTSGRRSSTDTQYF.

This clone was found once. The CDR3, as DNA: TGTGCTAGTGGTTCGGACAGGGGGCCGTACTATGGCTACACCTTC. It is translated as CASGSDRGPYYGYTF. The gene calls are TRBV12-5 and TRBJ1-2; 11 bases align to TRBD1. The germline V gene has CDR1 LGHNT and CDR2 FRNRAP. V dropped 4 bases and J dropped 3; count of bases not matched to a gene: 4. This CDR3 spans 15 amino acids.

The chain employs TRBV25-1 and TRBJ1-1, with 7 positions matching TRBD1. The CDR3 is 13 amino acids. The germline CDR1 and CDR2 sequences are MGHDK and SYGVNS. V was pared by 6 bases and J by 5 bases, with 6 bases of the junction left unmatched. CDR3 residues: CASSDRARTEAFF. In nucleotides, the CDR3 is TGTGCCAGCAGCGACAGGGCTAGGACTGAAGCTTTCTTT.

Only one count was recorded for this clone. The chain is built from TRBV7-9 and TRBJ2-7, with D uncertain. V was cut by 1 base and J by 0 bases, with 4 bases left in between. CDR1 is SEHNR and CDR2 is FQNEAQ in the germline V gene (reference sequence). The CDR3 has 13 amino acids. This chain's CDR3 is CASSLESSYEQYF. As DNA, the CDR3 is TGTGCCAGCAGCTTAGAGAGCTCCTACGAGCAGTACTTC.

V is TRBV10-3 and J is TRBJ1-3; D unclear. Germline loops: CDR1 ENHRY, CDR2 SYGVKD. Trimming removed 5 bases from V and 0 bases from J, with 14 bases in between. The CDR3 spans 16 residues. In nucleotides, the CDR3 is TGTGCCATCAGTAACAGCGGAGAGTTCTCTGGAAACACCATATATTTT. This translates into CAISNSGEFSGNTIYF.